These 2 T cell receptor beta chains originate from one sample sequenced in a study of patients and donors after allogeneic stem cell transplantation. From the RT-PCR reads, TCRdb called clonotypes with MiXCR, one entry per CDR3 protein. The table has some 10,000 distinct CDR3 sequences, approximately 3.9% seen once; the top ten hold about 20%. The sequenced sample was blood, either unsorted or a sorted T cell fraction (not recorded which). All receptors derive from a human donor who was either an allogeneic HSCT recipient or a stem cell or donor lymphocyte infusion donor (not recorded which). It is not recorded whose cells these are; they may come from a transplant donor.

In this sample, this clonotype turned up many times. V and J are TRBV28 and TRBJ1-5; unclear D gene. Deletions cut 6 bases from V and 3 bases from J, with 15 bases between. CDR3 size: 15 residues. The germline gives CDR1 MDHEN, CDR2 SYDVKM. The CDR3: CASSSAKRVNQPQHF. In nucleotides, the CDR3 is TGTGCCAGCAGCTCCGCAAAGAGGGTCAATCAGCCCCAGCATTTT.

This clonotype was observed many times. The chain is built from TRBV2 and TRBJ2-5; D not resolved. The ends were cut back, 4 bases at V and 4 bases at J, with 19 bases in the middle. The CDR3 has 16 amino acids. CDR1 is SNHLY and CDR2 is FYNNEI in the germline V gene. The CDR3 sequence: CASSAVDFSLVETQYF. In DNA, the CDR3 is TGTGCCAGCAGTGCGGTAGATTTTAGCCTCGTAGAGACCCAGTACTTC. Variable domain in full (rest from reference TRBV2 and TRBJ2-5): EPEVTQTPSHQVTQMGQEVILRCVPISNHLYFYWYRQILGQKVEFLVSFYNNEISEKSEIFDDQFSVERPDGSNFTLKIRSTKLEDSAMYFCASSAVDFSLVETQYFGPGTRLLVL.